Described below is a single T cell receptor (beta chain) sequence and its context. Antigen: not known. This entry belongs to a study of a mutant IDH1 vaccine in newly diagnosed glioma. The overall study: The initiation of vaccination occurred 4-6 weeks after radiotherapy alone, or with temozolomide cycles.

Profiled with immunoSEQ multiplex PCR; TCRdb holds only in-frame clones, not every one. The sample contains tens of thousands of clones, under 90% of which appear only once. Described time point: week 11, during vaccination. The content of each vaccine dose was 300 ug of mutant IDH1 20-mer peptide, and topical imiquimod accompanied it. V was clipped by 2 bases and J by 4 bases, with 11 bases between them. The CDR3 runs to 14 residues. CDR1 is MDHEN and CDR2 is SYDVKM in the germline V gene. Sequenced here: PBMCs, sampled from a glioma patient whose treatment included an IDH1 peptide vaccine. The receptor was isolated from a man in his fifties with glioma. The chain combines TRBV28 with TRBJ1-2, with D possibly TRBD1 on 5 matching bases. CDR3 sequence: CASSLSGAPYGYTF. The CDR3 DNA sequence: TGTGCCAGCAGTTTAAGCGGGGCGCCCTATGGCTACACCTTC.